Shown below are 24 T cell receptor beta chains from a single sample sequenced in a study of blood T cell repertoires in COVID-19. The assay was immunoSEQ multiplex PCR, and TCRdb's table has in-frame clones only and misses some. The profile shows 200,000 to 300,000 clones, approximately 81% of them singletons. Sample: peripheral blood. These receptors originate from a man aged 60-69 years with acute or convalescent COVID-19.

The rearrangement joins TRBV7-9 to TRBJ1-5; D call uncertain. The V gene's germline CDR1 is SEHNR and CDR2 FQNEAQ (reference sequence). Trimming cost V 1 base and J 5 bases, with 12 bases left between them. This CDR3 is built from 15 residues. CDR3: CASSLVGELHQPQHF. The CDR3 nucleotides are TGTGCCAGCAGCTTAGTCGGGGAGCTGCATCAGCCCCAGCATTTT.

The rearrangement links TRBV7-2 to TRBJ1-1; no definite D call. Germline V gene data show CDR1 as SGHTA and CDR2 as FQGNSA. Deletions cut 3 bases from V and 4 bases from J, with 6 bases between. This CDR3 is built from 12 residues. The CDR3 sequence is CASSFLRTEAFF. The CDR3 DNA is TGTGCCAGCAGCTTCTTGCGCACTGAAGCTTTCTTT.

The chain uses TRBV9 and TRBJ1-3; TRBD1 aligns across 8 bases. Germline loops: CDR1 SGDLS, CDR2 YYNGEE. With V trimmed by 3 bases and J by 7 bases, 6 bases remained unmatched. CDR3 length: 14 amino acids. This CDR3 is CASSAAGGTNTIYF. As DNA, the CDR3 is TGTGCCAGCAGCGCGGCAGGGGGCACGAACACCATATATTTT.

The V gene is TRBV5-1, the J gene TRBJ1-2, with 7 bases matching TRBD1. Germline assignment: CDR1 SGHRS and CDR2 YFSETQ. J gave up 0 bases and V 5 bases, and 13 bases lay outside the gene matches. The CDR3 loop spans 17 amino acids. CDR3 amino acids: CASSRPGTAAANYGYTF. Here the CDR3 DNA reads TGCGCCAGCAGTCGACCCGGGACAGCCGCAGCTAACTATGGCTACACCTTC.

This clone showed up just once. The V call is TRBV9, the J call TRBJ2-5, with 11 bases aligning to TRBD2. The junction had 6 bases not matched to a gene; V was cut back by 3 bases and J by 5 bases. Germline V lookup: CDR1 SGDLS, CDR2 YYNGEE. This CDR3 comprises 15 residues. The CDR3, as DNA: TGTGCCAGCAGCGCGACTAGCGGGATGAGGGAGACCCAGTACTTC. It encodes CASSATSGMRETQYF.

The chain couples TRBV5-1 to TRBJ2-3; D is ambiguous. Germline V gene lookup returns CDR1 SGHRS and CDR2 YFSETQ. The CDR3 spans 13 residues. The V gene lost 0 bases and the J gene lost 4 bases, with 6 bases spanning the gap. The CDR3, as DNA: TGCGCCAGCAGCTTGGGCGGCCCAGATACGCAGTATTTT. It translates to CASSLGGPDTQYF.

CDR3 residues: CASSAGRGSTDTQYF. CDR3 nucleotide sequence: TGTGCCAGCAGCGCGGGCAGGGGATCAACAGATACGCAGTATTTT. The gene calls are TRBV2 and TRBJ2-3; D perhaps matches TRBD1 (6 bases). CDR3 length equals 15 residues. The V end was cut by 6 bases, the J end by 3 bases, with 16 bases between. Germline assignment: CDR1 SNHLY and CDR2 FYNNEI.

This clone was detected once. The genes are TRBV7-9 and TRBJ1-3; 9 bases fit TRBD1. CDR1 SEHNR and CDR2 FQNEAQ come from the germline V gene (reference sequence). Trimming removed 4 bases from V and 2 bases from J; junction bases left unmatched: 15. This CDR3 has 19 residues. CDR3 bases: TGTGCCAGCAGCTCATCGACAGGGGGATACCGGAATCCTGGAAACACCATATATTTT. It specifies CASSSSTGGYRNPGNTIYF.

The V call is TRBV6-5, the J call TRBJ1-5; D is unresolved. V shed 0 bases and J shed 5 bases, with 11 bases lying between them. This CDR3 contains 15 residues. Germline V gene lookup returns CDR1 MNHEY and CDR2 SVGAGI. The CDR3 loop is CASSYSTPRDQPQHF. Here the CDR3 DNA reads TGTGCCAGCAGTTACTCTACCCCCCGAGATCAGCCCCAGCATTTT.

The chain has TRBV6-6 and TRBJ2-1, with 11 bases matching TRBD2. Germline CDR1 and CDR2: MNHNY and SVGAGI (reference sequence). J gave up 7 bases and V 0 bases, and 5 bases lay outside the gene matches. The CDR3 length is 16 residues. As DNA, the CDR3 is TGTGCCAGCAGTTACTCGGTAGCGGGGGGGAAAAATGAGCAGTTCTTC. Translation gives CASSYSVAGGKNEQFF.

V usage is TRBV4-1 and J usage is TRBJ1-4; 7 bases are a match to TRBD1. V trimming: 0 bases; J trimming: 7 bases; junction bases outside the gene matches: 5. The length of the CDR3 is 15 residues. CDR1 and CDR2 (germline): MGHRA, YSYEKL. CDR3: CASSQEGRGSEKLFF. The CDR3 region has the DNA TGCGCCAGCAGCCAAGAGGGCAGGGGGTCTGAAAAACTGTTTTTT.

The CDR3 region has the DNA TGCGCCAGCAGCCCGCCGGGACTAGTCGAGTCCCAGTACTTC. Its protein is CASSPPGLVESQYF. J is TRBJ2-5 and V is TRBV4-1; 8 bases are a match to TRBD2. CDR3 size: 14 residues. Germline assignment: CDR1 MGHRA and CDR2 YSYEKL. Trimming removed 4 bases from V and 9 bases from J; junction bases left unmatched: 10.

The V and J genes are TRBV6-5 and TRBJ1-2; perhaps TRBD1 as D (6 bases). Trimming cost V 2 bases and J 4 bases, with 17 bases left between them. The CDR3 has 16 residues. Germline CDR1 reads MNHEY; CDR2 reads SVGAGI. The CDR3 DNA reads as TGTGCCAGCAGTTACCGTGCAGGGGAGCTACGCTATGGCTACACCTTC. Translation: CASSYRAGELRYGYTF.

The rearrangement joins TRBV19 to TRBJ1-1; D remains unclear. The CDR3 consists of 13 residues. Germline assignment: CDR1 LNHDA and CDR2 SQIVND (reference sequence). Deletions cut 4 bases from V and 1 base from J, with 7 bases between. The CDR3 DNA follows: TGTGCCAGTAGTAGCACTTGGAACACTGAAGCTTTCTTT. Protein product: CASSSTWNTEAFF.

The rearrangement uses TRBV3-1 (or the pseudogene TRBV3-2) and TRBJ1-2, with TRBD1 identical over 8 bases. With 0 bases clipped from V and 5 bases from J, the junction kept 5 bases outside the gene matches. The germline gives CDR1 LGHDT, CDR2 YNNKEL (reference sequence). The CDR3 sequence is 15 residues long. In DNA form, the CDR3 reads TGTGCCAGCAGCCAAGATCTGAACAGGGGGTATGGCTACACCTTC. Its translation is CASSQDLNRGYGYTF.

The chain links TRBV5-4 to TRBJ2-2; the D gene is possibly TRBD2 (6 bases). The CDR3 length is 17 residues. CDR1 and CDR2 (germline): SGHNT, YYREEE (reference sequence). Trimming cost V 4 bases and J 0 bases, with 16 bases left between them. The CDR3 sequence is CASSLLGGTANTGELFF. Here the CDR3 DNA reads TGTGCCAGCAGCCTCTTAGGTGGGACTGCGAACACCGGGGAGCTGTTTTTT.

The chain joins TRBV7-9 to TRBJ1-6; the match to TRBD1 covers 7 bases. Trimming removed 1 base from V and 6 bases from J; junction bases left unmatched: 6. This CDR3 region has 16 residues. Germline V gene lookup returns CDR1 SEHNR and CDR2 FQNEAQ (reference sequence). The CDR3 nucleotides read TGTGCCAGCAGCTTAGGCAGGGGGACAGTTAATTCACCCCTCCACTTT. It specifies CASSLGRGTVNSPLHF.

CDR3 sequence: CASSWTGGQGYTF. The CDR3 DNA reads as TGTGCCAGTAGTTGGACAGGGGGACAGGGCTACACCTTC. The rearrangement links TRBV19 to TRBJ1-2; 10 bases agree with TRBD1. CDR1 and CDR2 from the germline V gene are LNHDA and SQIVND (reference sequence). V was pared by 5 bases and J by 8 bases, with 5 bases of the junction left unmatched. The CDR3 has 13 amino acids.

V is TRBV18 and J is TRBJ2-7; 8 nucleotides align to TRBD1. Per germline, CDR1 KGHSH and CDR2 LQKENI. The CDR3 is 14 residues long. V lost 3 bases and J lost 6; bases outside the gene matches: 7. CDR3 sequence: CASSPTPTGAEQYF. The CDR3 region has the DNA TGTGCCAGCTCACCCACACCGACAGGGGCCGAGCAGTACTTC.

The J gene is TRBJ1-6, the V gene TRBV7-3; D not certain. The germline V gene encodes CDR1 SGHTA and CDR2 FQGTGA. The CDR3 loop spans 16 amino acids. Trimming stripped 5 bases from V and 13 bases from J, with 24 bases between. The CDR3 bases are TGTGCCAGCAGCCCGAGGGTAGAGGCACAAGGCGTCCCCCTCCACTTT. Its protein is CASSPRVEAQGVPLHF.

J is TRBJ2-5 and V is TRBV3-1 (or the pseudogene TRBV3-2); TRBD2 agrees at 10 bases. The V segment lost 1 base and the J segment 6 bases; nucleotides outside the gene matches: 14. Germline loops: CDR1 LGHDT, CDR2 YNNKEL (reference sequence). This CDR3 has 18 residues. The CDR3 region is CASSQVSSGGRRQKTQYF. As DNA, the CDR3 is TGTGCCAGCAGCCAAGTTAGTAGCGGGGGGCGCCGTCAGAAGACCCAGTACTTC.

The chain uses TRBV6-5 and TRBJ1-5; D is undetermined. Per germline, CDR1 MNHEY and CDR2 SVGAGI. V lost 2 bases to trimming and J lost 9 bases, with 8 bases between them. The CDR3 is 12 amino acids. This chain's CDR3 is CASSYLGGPQHF. The CDR3 DNA reads as TGTGCCAGCAGTTACCTCGGTGGGCCCCAGCATTTT.

The chain combines TRBV7-2 with TRBJ2-1; no reliable D call. The CDR3 spans 15 residues. V lost 1 base to trimming and J lost 3 bases, with 10 bases between them. The V gene's germline CDR1 is SGHTA and CDR2 FQGNSA. Here the CDR3 reads CASSLGPVDYNEQFF. CDR3 sequence (DNA): TGTGCCAGCAGCTTAGGTCCGGTCGACTACAATGAGCAGTTCTTC. Variable domain in full (rest from reference TRBV7-2 and TRBJ2-1): GAGVSQSPSNKVTEKGKDVELRCDPISGHTALYWYRQSLGQGLEFLIYFQGNSAPDKSGLPSDRFSAERTGGSVSTLTIQRTQQEDSAVYLCASSLGPVDYNEQFFGPGTRLTVL.

A word on this clone: Other DNA sequences in this specimen translate into the identical CDR3. The V call is TRBV29-1, the J call TRBJ1-2; 7 bases align to TRBD1. Germline V gives CDR1 SQVTM, CDR2 ANQGSEA. The CDR3 is 12 amino acids. V lost 6 bases and J lost 4; bases outside the gene matches: 5. The CDR3 here is CSVLRDSYGYTF. The CDR3 nucleotides read TGCAGCGTACTCCGGGACAGCTATGGCTACACCTTC. Combining the CDR3 with reference TRBV29-1 and TRBJ1-2 gives the whole variable domain SAVISQKPSRDICQRGTSLTIQCQVDSQVTMMFWYRQQPGQSLTLIATANQGSEATYESGFVIDKFPISRPNLTFSTLTVSNMSPEDSSIYLCSVLRDSYGYTFGSGTRLTVV.